The sequence of this T cell receptor (beta chain) was determined in a study of cytomegalovirus exposure and HLA in healthy donors. Study findings and constraints: The classifier reportedly diagnosed cytomegalovirus status with high sensitivity and specificity. The study had only CMV serostatus as immune exposure information. In a later analysis, HLA-associated TCR beta chains were more clonally expanded than equally common others. Later work associated 16,951 TCR beta sequences with HLA alleles at 0.05 false discovery rate.

The CDR3 spans 16 residues. Germline-derived CDR1 and CDR2 are SQVTM and ANQGSEA. V dropped 6 bases and J dropped 0; count of bases not matched to a gene: 7. A word on this clone: The target antigen is unknown.

The PCR had 60 Vbeta and 13 Jbeta primers. Assay: immunoSEQ multiplex PCR; the TCRdb copy retains only in-frame clones and omits some. This table holds around 130,000 clones, around 79% found once. The sequence came from a woman aged 35 to 49 in good health and CMV-seropositive. What was sequenced was PBMCs. The chain recombines TRBV29-1 with TRBJ2-1; 11 nucleotides align to TRBD2. CDR3 sequence reads: CSVGTSGPSSYNEQFF. The DNA for the CDR3 is TGCAGCGTGGGGACTAGCGGACCAAGCTCCTACAATGAGCAGTTCTTC.